The sequence of this T cell receptor beta chain was determined in a study of CXCR4 blockade with PD-1 therapy in pancreatic cancer. No neoadjuvant therapy was given before resection to the patients supplying these archived tumor blocks. Regarding this clone: Its specificity is not known.

Repertoires were generated with immunoSEQ multiplex PCR, while TCRdb's copy carries only in-frame clones and drops some. The table shows over 8,000 clones, with around three fifths occurring only once. From germline, CDR1 is MGHRA and CDR2 YSYEKL. V trimming: 0 bases; J trimming: 5 bases; junction bases outside the gene matches: 3. The CDR3 is made up of 15 amino acids. Study findings and constraints: Antigen-specificity overlap of convergent dominant clones remained unconfirmed. Intratumoral clonality (mean 0.14) exceeded healthy blood (less than 0.055) but did not track survival. Convergent selection by common tumor antigens was suggested by nucleotide rearrangement counts.

This receptor was identified in a human donor with pancreatic ductal adenocarcinoma. The chain employs TRBV4-1 and TRBJ2-7; 11 bases match TRBD2. Sequenced: tumor tissue. The CDR3: CASSQDPGLADEQYF. The CDR3 bases are TGCGCCAGCAGCCAAGACCCGGGACTAGCGGACGAGCAGTACTTC.